This T cell receptor (beta chain) was documented in a study of graft-versus-host responses after intestinal transplantation. Looking at the study overall: Every recipient had anti-thymocyte globulin induction and approximately three years of tacrolimus plus steroids. Study-level findings and limits: GvH clones appeared in recipient marrow, some first in ileum or blood.

Trimming took off 6 bases at V and 0 bases at J, with 9 bases between the two ends. Germline V gene sequence: CDR1 MNHNS, CDR2 SASEGT. The CDR3 has 14 residues. Generated by immunoSEQ multiplex PCR, the TCRdb table keeps only in-frame clones and is missing some. The table has about 110,000 clones, 85% to 95% seen once. With regard to this clone: Its antigen is undetermined.

The rearrangement uses TRBV6-1 and TRBJ2-1; tentative D call: TRBD1 (6 bases). The material was unstimulated CD4+ T cells sorted from spleen or lymph node cells, obtained before transplant. This clonotype was sampled from a human donor who was the organ donor for an intestinal transplant. The CDR3 spells CASSDRPSYNEQFF. The CDR3 DNA is TGTGCCAGCAGCGACAGGCCCTCCTACAATGAGCAGTTCTTC.